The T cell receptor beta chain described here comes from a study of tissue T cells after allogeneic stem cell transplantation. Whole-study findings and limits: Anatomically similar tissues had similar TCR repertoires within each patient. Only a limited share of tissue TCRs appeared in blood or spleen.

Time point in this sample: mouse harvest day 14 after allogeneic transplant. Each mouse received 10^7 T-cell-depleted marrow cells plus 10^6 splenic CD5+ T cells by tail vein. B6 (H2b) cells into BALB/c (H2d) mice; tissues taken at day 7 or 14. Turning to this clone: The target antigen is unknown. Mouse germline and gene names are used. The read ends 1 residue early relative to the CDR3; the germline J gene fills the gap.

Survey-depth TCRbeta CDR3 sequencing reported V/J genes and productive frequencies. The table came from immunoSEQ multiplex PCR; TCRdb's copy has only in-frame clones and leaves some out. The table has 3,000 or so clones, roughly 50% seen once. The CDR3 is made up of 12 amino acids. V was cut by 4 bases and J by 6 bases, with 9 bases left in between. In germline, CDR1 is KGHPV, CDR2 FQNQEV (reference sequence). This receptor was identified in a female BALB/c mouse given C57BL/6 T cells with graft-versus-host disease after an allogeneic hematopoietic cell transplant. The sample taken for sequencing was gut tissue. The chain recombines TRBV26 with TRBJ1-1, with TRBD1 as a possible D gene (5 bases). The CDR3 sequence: CASSPSRAEVFF. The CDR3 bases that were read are TGTGCCAGCAGTCCTTCCAGGGCAGAAGTCTTC.